The 3 T cell receptor beta chains below all came from one sample that was sequenced in a study of OX40 agonist ivuxolimab in advanced cancers. Here immunoSEQ multiplex PCR was the method, and the copy in TCRdb shows in-frame clones only, minus some. The data hold tens of thousands of clones, with approximately 86% observed a single time. This sample comprised CD4+ or CD8+ T cells sorted from blood, obtained in a trial of the OX40 agonist ivuxolimab. These receptors were taken from an adult with an advanced solid tumor such as melanoma, head and neck, liver or kidney cancer.

This chain links TRBV7-8 with TRBJ1-2; D possibly corresponds to TRBD1 (5 bases). The V end was cut by 2 bases, the J end by 3 bases, with 10 bases between. CDR3 length equals 14 residues. Germline CDR1 reads SGHVS; CDR2 reads FQNEAQ. CDR3 nucleotides: TGTGCCAGCAGCTTACTAGACAGAGACTATGGCTACACCTTC. Translating gives CASSLLDRDYGYTF.

In regard to this clone: Additional DNA sequences in this sample encode the identical CDR3. The chain joins TRBV5-6 to TRBJ1-4; possible D gene TRBD1, 5 bases. Germline loops: CDR1 SGHDT, CDR2 YYEEEE. V shed 4 bases and J shed 7 bases, with 20 bases lying between them. This CDR3 region has 16 residues. The CDR3: CASSAAPGVAGEKLFF. The CDR3, as DNA: TGTGCCAGCAGCGCAGCCCCGGGGGTAGCTGGTGAAAAACTGTTTTTT.

This clone was recorded only once. The genes are TRBV4-2 and TRBJ2-3; 13 bases map to TRBD2. With 4 bases clipped from V and 3 bases from J, the junction kept 4 bases outside the gene matches. This CDR3 spans 16 amino acids. Looked up from germline, CDR1 is LGHNA and CDR2 is YNFKEQ. The DNA of the CDR3 is TGTGCCAGCAGCCCGCGGACTAGCGGGGGTACAGATACGCAGTATTTT. The encoded protein is CASSPRTSGGTDTQYF.